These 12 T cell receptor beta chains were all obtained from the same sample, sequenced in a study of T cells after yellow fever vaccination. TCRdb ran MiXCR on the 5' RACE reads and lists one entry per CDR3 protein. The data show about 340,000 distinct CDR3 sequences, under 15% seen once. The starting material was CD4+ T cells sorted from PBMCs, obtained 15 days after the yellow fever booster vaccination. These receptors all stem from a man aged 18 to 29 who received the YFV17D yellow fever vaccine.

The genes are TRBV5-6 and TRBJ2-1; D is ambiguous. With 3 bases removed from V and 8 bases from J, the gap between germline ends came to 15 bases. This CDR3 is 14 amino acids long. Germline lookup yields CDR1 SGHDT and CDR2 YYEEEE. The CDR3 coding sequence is TGTGCCAGCAGCTCCCTCGACGGGTACGATGAGCAGTTCTTC. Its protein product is CASSSLDGYDEQFF.

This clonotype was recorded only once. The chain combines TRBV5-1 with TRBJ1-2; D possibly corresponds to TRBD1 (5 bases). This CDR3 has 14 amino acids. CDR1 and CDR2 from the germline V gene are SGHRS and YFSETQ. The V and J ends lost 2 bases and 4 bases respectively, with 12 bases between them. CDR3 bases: TGCGCCAGCAGCTTTGCCCCTGGGGGCTATGGCTACACCTTC. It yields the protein CASSFAPGGYGYTF.

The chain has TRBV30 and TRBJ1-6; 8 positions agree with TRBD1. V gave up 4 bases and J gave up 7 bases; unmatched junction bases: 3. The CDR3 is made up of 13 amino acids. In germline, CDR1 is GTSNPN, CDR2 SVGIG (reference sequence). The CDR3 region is CAWTGTGNSPLHF. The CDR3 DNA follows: TGTGCCTGGACCGGGACAGGAAATTCACCCCTCCACTTT. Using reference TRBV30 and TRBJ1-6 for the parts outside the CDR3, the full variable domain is SQTIHQWPATLVQPVGSPLSLECTVEGTSNPNLYWYRQAAGRGLQLLFYSVGIGQISSEVPQNLSASRPQDRQFILSSKKLLLSDSGFYLCAWTGTGNSPLHFGNGTRLTVT.

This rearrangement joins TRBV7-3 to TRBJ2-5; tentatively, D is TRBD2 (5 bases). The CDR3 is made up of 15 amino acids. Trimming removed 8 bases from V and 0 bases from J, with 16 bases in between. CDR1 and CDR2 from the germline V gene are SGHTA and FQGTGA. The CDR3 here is CASAMGIGNQETQYF. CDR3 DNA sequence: TGTGCCAGCGCCATGGGTATCGGGAACCAAGAGACCCAGTACTTC.

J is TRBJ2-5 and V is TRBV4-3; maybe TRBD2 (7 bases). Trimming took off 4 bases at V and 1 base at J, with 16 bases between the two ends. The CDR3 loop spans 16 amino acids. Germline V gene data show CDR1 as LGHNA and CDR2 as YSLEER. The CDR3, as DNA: TGCGCCAGCAGCCGAGACGCGGGGGCCCTCCAAGAGACCCAGTACTTC. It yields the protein CASSRDAGALQETQYF.

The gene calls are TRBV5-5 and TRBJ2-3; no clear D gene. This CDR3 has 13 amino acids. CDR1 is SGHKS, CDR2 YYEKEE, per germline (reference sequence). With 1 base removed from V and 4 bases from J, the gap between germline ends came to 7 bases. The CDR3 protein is CASSLQPADTQYF. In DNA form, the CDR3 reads TGTGCCAGCAGCTTGCAGCCCGCAGATACGCAGTATTTT.

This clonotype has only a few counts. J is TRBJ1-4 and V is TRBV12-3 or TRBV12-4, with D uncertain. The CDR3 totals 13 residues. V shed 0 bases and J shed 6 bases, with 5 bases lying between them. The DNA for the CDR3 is TGTGCCAGCAGTTTAGCGGTCTATGAAAAACTGTTTTTT. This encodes CASSLAVYEKLFF.

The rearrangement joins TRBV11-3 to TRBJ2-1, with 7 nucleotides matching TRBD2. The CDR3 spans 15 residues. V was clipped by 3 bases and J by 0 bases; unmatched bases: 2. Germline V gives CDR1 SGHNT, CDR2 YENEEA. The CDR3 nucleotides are TGTGCCAGCAGCTTCCGGACTAGCTCCTACAATGAGCAGTTCTTC. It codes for CASSFRTSSYNEQFF.

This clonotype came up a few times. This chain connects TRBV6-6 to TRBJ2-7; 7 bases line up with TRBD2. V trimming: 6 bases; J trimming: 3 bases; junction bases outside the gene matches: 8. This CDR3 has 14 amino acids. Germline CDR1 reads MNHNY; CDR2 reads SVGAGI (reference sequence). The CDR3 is CASSRPGLNYEQYF. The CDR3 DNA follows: TGTGCCAGCAGCCGACCGGGACTAAACTACGAGCAGTACTTC.

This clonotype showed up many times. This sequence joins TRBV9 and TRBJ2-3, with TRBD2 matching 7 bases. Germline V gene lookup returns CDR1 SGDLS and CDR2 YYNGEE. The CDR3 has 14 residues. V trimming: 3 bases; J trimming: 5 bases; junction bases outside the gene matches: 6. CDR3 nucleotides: TGTGCCAGCAGCGCGTTGGGGGGGATAGATACGCAGTATTTT. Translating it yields CASSALGGIDTQYF.

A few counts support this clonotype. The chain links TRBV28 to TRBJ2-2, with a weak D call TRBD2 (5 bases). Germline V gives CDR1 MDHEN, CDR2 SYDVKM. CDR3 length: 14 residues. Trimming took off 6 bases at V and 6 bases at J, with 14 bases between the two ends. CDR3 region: CASRPSSVPGELFF. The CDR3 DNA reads TGTGCCAGCAGGCCTAGCTCCGTCCCCGGGGAGCTGTTTTTT.

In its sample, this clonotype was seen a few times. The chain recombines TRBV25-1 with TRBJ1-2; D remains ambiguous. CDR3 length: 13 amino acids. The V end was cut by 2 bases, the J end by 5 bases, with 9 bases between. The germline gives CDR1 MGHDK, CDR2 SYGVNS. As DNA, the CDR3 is TGTGCCAGCAGTGAAGCAACTCTTTATGGCTACACCTTC. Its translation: CASSEATLYGYTF.